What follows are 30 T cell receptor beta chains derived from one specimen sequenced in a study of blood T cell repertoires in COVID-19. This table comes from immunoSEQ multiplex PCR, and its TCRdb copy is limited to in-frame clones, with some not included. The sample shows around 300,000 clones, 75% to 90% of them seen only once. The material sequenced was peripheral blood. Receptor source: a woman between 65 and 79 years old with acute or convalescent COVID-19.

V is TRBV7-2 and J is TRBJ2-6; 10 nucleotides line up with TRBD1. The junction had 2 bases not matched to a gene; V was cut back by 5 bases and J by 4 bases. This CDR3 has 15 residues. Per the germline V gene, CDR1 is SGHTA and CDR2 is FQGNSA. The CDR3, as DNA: TGTGCCAGCAGCCAGGGACAGGGGGGGGCCAACGTCCTGACTTTC. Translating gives CASSQGQGGANVLTF.

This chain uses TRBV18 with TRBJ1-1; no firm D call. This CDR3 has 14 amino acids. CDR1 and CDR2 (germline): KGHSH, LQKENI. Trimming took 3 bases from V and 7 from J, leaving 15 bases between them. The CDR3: CASSPPYSTGEAFF. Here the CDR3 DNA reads TGTGCCAGCTCACCTCCCTACTCTACCGGTGAAGCTTTCTTT.

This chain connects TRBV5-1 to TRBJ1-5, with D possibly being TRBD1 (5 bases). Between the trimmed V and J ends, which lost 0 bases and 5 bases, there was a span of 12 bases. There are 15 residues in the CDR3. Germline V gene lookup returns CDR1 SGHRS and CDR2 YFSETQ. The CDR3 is CASSLDGQGYQPQHF. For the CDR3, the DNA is TGCGCCAGCAGCTTGGACGGGCAGGGTTATCAGCCCCAGCATTTT.

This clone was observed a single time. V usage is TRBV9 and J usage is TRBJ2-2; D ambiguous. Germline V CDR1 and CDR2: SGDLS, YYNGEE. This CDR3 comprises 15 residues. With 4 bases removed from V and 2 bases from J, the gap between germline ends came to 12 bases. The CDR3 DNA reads TGTGCCAGCAGCCCACGTCAGGCTAACACCGGGGAGCTGTTTTTT. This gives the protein CASSPRQANTGELFF.

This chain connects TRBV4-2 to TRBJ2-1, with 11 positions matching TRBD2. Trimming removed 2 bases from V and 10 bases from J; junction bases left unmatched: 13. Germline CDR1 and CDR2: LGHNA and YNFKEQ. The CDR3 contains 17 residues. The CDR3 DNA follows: TGTGCCAGCAGCCAAAATAGCGGGGGGGCCGATGATAAGGAGCAGTTCTTC. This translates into CASSQNSGGADDKEQFF.

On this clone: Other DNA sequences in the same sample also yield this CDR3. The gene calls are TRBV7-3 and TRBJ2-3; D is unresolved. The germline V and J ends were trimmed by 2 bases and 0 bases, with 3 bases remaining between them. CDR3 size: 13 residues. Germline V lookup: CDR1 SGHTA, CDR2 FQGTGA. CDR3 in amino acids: CASSLSSTDTQYF. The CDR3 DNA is TGTGCCAGCAGCTTATCTAGCACAGATACGCAGTATTTT.

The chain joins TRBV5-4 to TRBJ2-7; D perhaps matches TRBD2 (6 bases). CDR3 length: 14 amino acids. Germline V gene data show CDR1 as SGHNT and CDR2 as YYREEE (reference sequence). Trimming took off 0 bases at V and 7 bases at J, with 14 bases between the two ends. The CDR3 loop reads CASSLAAGKTEQYF. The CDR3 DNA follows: TGTGCCAGCAGCTTGGCCGCGGGGAAGACGGAGCAGTACTTC.

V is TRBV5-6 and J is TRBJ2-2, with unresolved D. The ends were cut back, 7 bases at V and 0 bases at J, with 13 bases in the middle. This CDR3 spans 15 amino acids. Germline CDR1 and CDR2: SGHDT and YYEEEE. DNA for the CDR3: TGTGCCAGCGCGATTGACATATCGAACACCGGGGAGCTGTTTTTT. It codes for CASAIDISNTGELFF. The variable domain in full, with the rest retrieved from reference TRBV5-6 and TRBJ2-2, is DAGVTQSPTHLIKTRGQQVTLRCSPKSGHDTVSWYQQALGQGPQFIFQYYEEEERQRGNFPDRFSGHQFPNYSSELNVNALLLGDSALYLCASAIDISNTGELFFGEGSRLTVL.

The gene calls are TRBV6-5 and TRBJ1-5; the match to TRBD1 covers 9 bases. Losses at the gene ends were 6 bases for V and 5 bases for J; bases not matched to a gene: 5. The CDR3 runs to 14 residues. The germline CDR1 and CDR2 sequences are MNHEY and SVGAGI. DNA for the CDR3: TGTGCCAGCAGGACAGGGGGGGCCGATCAGCCCCAGCATTTT. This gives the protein CASRTGGADQPQHF.

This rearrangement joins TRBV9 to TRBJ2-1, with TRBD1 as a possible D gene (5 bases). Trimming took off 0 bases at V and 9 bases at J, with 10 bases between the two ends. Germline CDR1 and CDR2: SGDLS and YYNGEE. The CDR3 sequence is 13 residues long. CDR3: CASSVEQGGEQFF. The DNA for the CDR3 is TGTGCCAGCAGCGTAGAGCAGGGTGGTGAGCAGTTCTTC.

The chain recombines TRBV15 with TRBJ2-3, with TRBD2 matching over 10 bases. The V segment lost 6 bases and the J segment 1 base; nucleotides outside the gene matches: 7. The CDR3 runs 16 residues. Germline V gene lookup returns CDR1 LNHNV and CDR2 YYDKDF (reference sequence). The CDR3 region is CATREPGLAGTDTQYF. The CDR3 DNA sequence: TGTGCCACCAGAGAACCTGGACTAGCGGGCACAGATACGCAGTATTTT. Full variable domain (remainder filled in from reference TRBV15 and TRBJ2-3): DAMVIQNPRYQVTQFGKPVTLSCSQTLNHNVMYWYQQKSSQAPKLLFHYYDKDFNNEADTPDNFQSRRPNTSFCFLDIRSPGLGDTAMYLCATREPGLAGTDTQYFGPGTRLTVL.

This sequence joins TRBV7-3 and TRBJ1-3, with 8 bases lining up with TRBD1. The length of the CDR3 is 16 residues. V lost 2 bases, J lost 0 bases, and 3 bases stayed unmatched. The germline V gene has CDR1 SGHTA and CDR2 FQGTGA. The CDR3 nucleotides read TGTGCCAGCAGCTTAGGGACAGGAACCTCTGGAAACACCATATATTTT. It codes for CASSLGTGTSGNTIYF.

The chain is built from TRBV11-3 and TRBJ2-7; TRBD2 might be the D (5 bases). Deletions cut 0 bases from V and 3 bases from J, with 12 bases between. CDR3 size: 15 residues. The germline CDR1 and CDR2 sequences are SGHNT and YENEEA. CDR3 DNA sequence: TGTGCCAGCAGCTTAGATGGACGACGGGGCTACGAGCAGTACTTC. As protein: CASSLDGRRGYEQYF.

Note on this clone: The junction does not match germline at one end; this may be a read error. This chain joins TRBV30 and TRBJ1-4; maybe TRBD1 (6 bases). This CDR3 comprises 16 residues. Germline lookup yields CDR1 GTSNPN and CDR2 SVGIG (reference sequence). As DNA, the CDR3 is TGTGCCTGGAGTGTACAAGACAGGTCTTCGGGAAGAAAAACTGTTTTT. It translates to CAWSVQDRSSGRKTVF.

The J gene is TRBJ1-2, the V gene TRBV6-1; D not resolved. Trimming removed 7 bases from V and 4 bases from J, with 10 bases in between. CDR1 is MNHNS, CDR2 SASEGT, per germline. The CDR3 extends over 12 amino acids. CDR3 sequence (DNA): TGTGCCAGCACCTCCTCCGGCTATGGCTACACCTTC. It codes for CASTSSGYGYTF.

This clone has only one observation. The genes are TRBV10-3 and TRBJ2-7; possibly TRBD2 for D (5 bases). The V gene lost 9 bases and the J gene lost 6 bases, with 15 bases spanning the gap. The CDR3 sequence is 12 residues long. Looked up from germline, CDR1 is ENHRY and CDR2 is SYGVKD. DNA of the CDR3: TGTGCCATGGGAGACACCCCTCTCGAGCAGTACTTC. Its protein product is CAMGDTPLEQYF.

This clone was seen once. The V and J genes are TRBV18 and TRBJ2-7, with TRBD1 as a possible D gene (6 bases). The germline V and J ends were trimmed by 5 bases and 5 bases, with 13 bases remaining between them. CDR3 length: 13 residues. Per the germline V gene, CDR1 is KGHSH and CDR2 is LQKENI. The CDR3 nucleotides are TGTGCCAGCTCAGTTCGTGAGGGGGACGAGCAGTACTTC. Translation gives CASSVREGDEQYF. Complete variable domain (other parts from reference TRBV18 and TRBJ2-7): NAGVMQNPRHLVRRRGQEARLRCSPMKGHSHVYWYRQLPEEGLKFMVYLQKENIIDESGMPKERFSAEFPKEGPSILRIQQVVRGDSAAYFCASSVREGDEQYFGPGTRLTVT.

The DNA of the CDR3 is TGTGCCAGCAGCCAAGCCCCCGGGACTAGCGGGGTTAAAGGAGAGCAGTTCTTC. Translating gives CASSQAPGTSGVKGEQFF. The chain is built from TRBV3-1 (or the pseudogene TRBV3-2) and TRBJ2-1; TRBD2 agrees at 13 bases. The V segment lost 1 base and the J segment 10 bases; nucleotides outside the gene matches: 13. The CDR3 is 18 residues long. Germline CDR1 and CDR2: LGHDT and YNNKEL (reference sequence).

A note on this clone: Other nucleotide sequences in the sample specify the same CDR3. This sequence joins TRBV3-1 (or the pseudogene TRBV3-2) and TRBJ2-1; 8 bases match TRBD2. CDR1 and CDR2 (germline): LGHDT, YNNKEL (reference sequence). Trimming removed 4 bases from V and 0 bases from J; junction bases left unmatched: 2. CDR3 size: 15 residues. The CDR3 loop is CASSLRGGSYNEQFF. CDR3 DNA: TGTGCCAGCAGCCTCCGGGGGGGCTCCTACAATGAGCAGTTCTTC.

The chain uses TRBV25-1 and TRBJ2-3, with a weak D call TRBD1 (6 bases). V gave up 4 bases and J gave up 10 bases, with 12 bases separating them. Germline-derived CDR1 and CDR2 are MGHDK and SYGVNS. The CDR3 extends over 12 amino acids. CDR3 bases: TGTGCCAGCAGTGCCCCCGGGACACCGCAGTATTTT. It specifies CASSAPGTPQYF.

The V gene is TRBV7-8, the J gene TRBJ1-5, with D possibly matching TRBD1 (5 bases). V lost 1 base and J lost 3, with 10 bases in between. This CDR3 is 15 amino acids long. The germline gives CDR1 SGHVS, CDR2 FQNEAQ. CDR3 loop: CASSLDGRANQPQHF. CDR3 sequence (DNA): TGTGCCAGCAGCTTAGACGGCAGGGCCAATCAGCCCCAGCATTTT.

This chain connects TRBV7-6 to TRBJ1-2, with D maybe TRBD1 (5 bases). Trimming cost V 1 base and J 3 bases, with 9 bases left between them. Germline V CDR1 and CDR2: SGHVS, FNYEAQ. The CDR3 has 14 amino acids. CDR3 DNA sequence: TGTGCCAGCAGCTTAGGCACAGGTGACTATGGCTACACCTTC. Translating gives CASSLGTGDYGYTF. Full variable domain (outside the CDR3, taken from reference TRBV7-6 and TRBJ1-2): GAGVSQSPRYKVTKRGQDVALRCDPISGHVSLYWYRQALGQGPEFLTYFNYEAQQDKSGLPNDRFSAERPEGSISTLTIQRTEQRDSAMYRCASSLGTGDYGYTFGSGTRLTVV.

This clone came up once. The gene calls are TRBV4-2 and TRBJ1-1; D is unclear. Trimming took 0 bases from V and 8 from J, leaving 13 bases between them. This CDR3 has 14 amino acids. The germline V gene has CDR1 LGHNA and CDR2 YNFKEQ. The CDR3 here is CASSQDLGQAEAFF. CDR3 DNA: TGTGCCAGCAGCCAAGATTTGGGTCAGGCGGAAGCTTTCTTT.

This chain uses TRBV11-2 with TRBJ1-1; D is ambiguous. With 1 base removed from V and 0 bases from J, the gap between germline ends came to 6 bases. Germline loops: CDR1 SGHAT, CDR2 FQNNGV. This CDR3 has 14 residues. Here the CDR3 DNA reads TGTGCCAGCAGCTTAGCAGGCATGAACACTGAAGCTTTCTTT. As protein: CASSLAGMNTEAFF. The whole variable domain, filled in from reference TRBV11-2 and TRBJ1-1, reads EAGVAQSPRYKIIEKRQSVAFWCNPISGHATLYWYQQILGQGPKLLIQFQNNGVVDDSQLPKDRFSAERLKGVDSTLKIQPAKLEDSAVYLCASSLAGMNTEAFFGQGTRLTVV.

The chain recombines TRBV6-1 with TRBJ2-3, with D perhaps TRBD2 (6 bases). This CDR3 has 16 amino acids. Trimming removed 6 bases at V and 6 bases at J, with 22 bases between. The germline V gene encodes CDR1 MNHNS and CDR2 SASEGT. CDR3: CASRETFGTQGDTQYF. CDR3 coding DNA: TGTGCCAGCAGAGAAACATTCGGGACTCAAGGGGATACGCAGTATTTT.

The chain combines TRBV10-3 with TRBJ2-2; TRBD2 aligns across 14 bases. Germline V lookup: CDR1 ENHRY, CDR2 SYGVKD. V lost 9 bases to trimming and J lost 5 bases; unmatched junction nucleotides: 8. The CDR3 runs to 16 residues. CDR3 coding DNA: TGTGCCATAGGGGGACTAGCGGGGGATGGAACCGGGGAGCTGTTTTTT. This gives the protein CAIGGLAGDGTGELFF.

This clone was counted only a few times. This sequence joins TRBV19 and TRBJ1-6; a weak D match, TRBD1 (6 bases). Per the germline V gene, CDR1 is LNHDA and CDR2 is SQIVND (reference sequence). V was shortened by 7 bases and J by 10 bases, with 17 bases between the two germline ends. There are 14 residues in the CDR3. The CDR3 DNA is TGTGCCAGTAACCCGACAGGCCGAGGGTCACCCCTCCACTTT. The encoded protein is CASNPTGRGSPLHF. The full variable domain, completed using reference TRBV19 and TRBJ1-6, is DGGITQSPKYLFRKEGQNVTLSCEQNLNHDAMYWYRQDPGQGLRLIYYSQIVNDFQKGDIAEGYSVSREKKESFPLTVTSAQKNPTAFYLCASNPTGRGSPLHFGNGTRLTVT.

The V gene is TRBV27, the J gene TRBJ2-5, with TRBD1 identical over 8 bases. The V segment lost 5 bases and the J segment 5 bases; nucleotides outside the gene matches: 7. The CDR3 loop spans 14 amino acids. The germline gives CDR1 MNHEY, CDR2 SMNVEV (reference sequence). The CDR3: CASSPRQGWETQYF. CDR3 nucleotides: TGTGCCAGCAGTCCCCGACAGGGGTGGGAGACCCAGTACTTC.

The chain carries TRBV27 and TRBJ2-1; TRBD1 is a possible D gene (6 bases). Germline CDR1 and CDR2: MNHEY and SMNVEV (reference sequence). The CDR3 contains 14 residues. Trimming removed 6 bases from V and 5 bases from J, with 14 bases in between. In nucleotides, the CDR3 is TGTGCCAGCAGCCCTACAGGGAACAACAATGAGCAGTTCTTC. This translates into CASSPTGNNNEQFF.

CDR3 region: CASSFLGQNTEAFF. CDR3 sequence (DNA): TGTGCCAGCAGCTTTCTGGGGCAGAACACTGAAGCTTTCTTT. V and J are TRBV5-5 and TRBJ1-1; a weak D match, TRBD1 (5 bases). V shed 2 bases and J shed 1 base, with 9 bases lying between them. The CDR3 runs to 14 residues. The germline CDR1 and CDR2 sequences are SGHKS and YYEKEE (reference sequence). Full variable domain (outside the CDR3, taken from reference TRBV5-5 and TRBJ1-1): DAGVTQSPTHLIKTRGQQVTLRCSPISGHKSVSWYQQVLGQGPQFIFQYYEKEERGRGNFPDRFSARQFPNYSSELNVNALLLGDSALYLCASSFLGQNTEAFFGQGTRLTVV.